Listed here are 15 T cell receptor beta chains from one sample, sequenced in a study of glioma-infiltrating T cells. Amplification of TCR alpha and beta CDR3 regions from RNA used iRepertoire nested multiplex PCR. TCRdb recomputed calls from the multiplex PCR reads with MiXCR, one row per CDR3 protein. The sample carries around 21,000 distinct CDR3 sequences, 20% to 25% recorded once. Sample: glioma tissue, nonneoplastic brain tissue, or PBMCs (not recorded which). The receptors stem from a human donor with low-grade glioma or glioblastoma, undergoing nonglioma brain surgery, or in good health (not recorded which).

This clonotype was detected once. The CDR3 protein is CANSTYSPRDNEQFF. The DNA for the CDR3 is TGTGCCAATAGCACTTACTCCCCTAGGGACAATGAGCAGTTCTTC. The J gene is TRBJ2-1, the V gene TRBV19, with D unresolved. The CDR3 covers 15 residues. In germline, CDR1 is LNHDA, CDR2 SQIVND (reference sequence). The ends were cut back, 10 bases at V and 5 bases at J, with 21 bases in the middle.

This clonotype was counted at least ten times. The chain joins TRBV20-1 to TRBJ1-5, with D possibly matching TRBD1 (5 bases). Looked up from germline, CDR1 is DFQATT and CDR2 is SNEGSKA (reference sequence). This CDR3 contains 14 residues. V was pared by 0 bases and J by 5 bases, with 11 bases between. CDR3 region: CSAREPPGHQPQHF. CDR3 nucleotides: TGCAGTGCTAGAGAGCCACCGGGACATCAGCCCCAGCATTTT.

The rearrangement uses TRBV7-3 and TRBJ2-3; D is uncertain. The V gene lost 5 bases and the J gene lost 8 bases, with 17 bases spanning the gap. In germline, CDR1 is SGHTA, CDR2 FQGTGA. This CDR3 contains 14 residues. The CDR3: CASSPTDGFGTQYF. In DNA form, the CDR3 reads TGTGCCAGCAGCCCCACCGACGGATTCGGTACGCAGTATTTT.

The chain links TRBV4-3 to TRBJ2-1; maybe TRBD2 (5 bases). V lost 0 bases and J 2 bases, leaving 11 bases between the germline ends. Germline CDR1 is LGHNA and CDR2 is YSLEER. The CDR3 is 16 residues long. CDR3 loop: CASSQDLSSAYNEQFF. CDR3 DNA: TGCGCCAGCAGCCAAGATCTTAGTAGCGCCTACAATGAGCAGTTCTTC.

Only a few counts were recorded for this clonotype. V usage is TRBV12-3 or TRBV12-4 and J usage is TRBJ1-5; TRBD1 is a possible D gene (5 bases). V lost 7 bases and J 0 bases, leaving 10 bases between the germline ends. This CDR3 is built from 14 residues. The CDR3 DNA follows: TGTGCCAGCACCTGGACATATAGCAATCAGCCCCAGCATTTT. This encodes CASTWTYSNQPQHF.

The sample holds a few counts of this clonotype. The chain has TRBV19 and TRBJ1-5; 9 nucleotides align to TRBD1. V lost 5 bases and J lost 7; bases outside the gene matches: 15. Germline CDR1 is LNHDA and CDR2 is SQIVND (reference sequence). The CDR3 spans 17 residues. The CDR3 sequence is CASSSPGQGPLGQPQHF. CDR3 bases: TGTGCCAGTAGTTCCCCGGGACAGGGCCCCCTAGGGCAGCCCCAGCATTTT.

This clonotype was picked up a small number of times. V usage is TRBV18 and J usage is TRBJ2-5; the match to TRBD2 covers 10 bases. The CDR3 loop spans 15 amino acids. Per the germline V gene, CDR1 is KGHSH and CDR2 is LQKENI. The V segment lost 0 bases and the J segment 3 bases; nucleotides outside the gene matches: 1. The CDR3 loop reads CASSPPTSGEETQYF. The CDR3 DNA reads TGTGCCAGCTCACCACCCACTAGCGGGGAAGAGACCCAGTACTTC.

This clonotype has at least ten counts. This sequence joins TRBV24-1 and TRBJ1-5, with D hard to call. This CDR3 is 15 amino acids long. Germline CDR1 is KGHDR and CDR2 is SFDVKD. The germline V and J ends were trimmed by 4 bases and 0 bases, with 9 bases remaining between them. In DNA form, the CDR3 reads TGTGCCACCAGTGACCAGGACGGTAGCAATCAGCCCCAGCATTTT. Amino acids: CATSDQDGSNQPQHF.

On this clonotype: Possible read error: a much larger clone is one base away. The rearrangement uses TRBV27 and TRBJ2-7; 9 bases are shared with TRBD2. Germline CDR1 MNHEY, CDR2 SMNVEV (reference sequence). The CDR3 loop spans 15 amino acids. The CDR3 region has the DNA TGTGCCAGCGGTTTATCCGGGCTAGCGGGGTGGGAGCAGTACTTC. This sequence encodes CASGLSGLAGWEQYF.

This clonotype was seen repeatedly, ten times or more. This rearrangement joins TRBV27 to TRBJ1-2; D might be TRBD1 (5 bases). There are 14 residues in the CDR3. Trimming stripped 5 bases from V and 8 bases from J, with 18 bases between. Germline values: CDR1 MNHEY, CDR2 SMNVEV (reference sequence). The CDR3 nucleotides are TGTGCCAGCAGTCCTTCCGACAGTTTGGGGGGCTACACCTTC. It is translated as CASSPSDSLGGYTF.

Concerning this clonotype itself: Here the CDR3 omits its conserved ending phenylalanine or tryptophan, so a read error is the likely source. The chain uses TRBV27 and TRBJ1-1; unclear D gene. Germline-derived CDR1 and CDR2 are MNHEY and SMNVEV (reference sequence). This CDR3 has 12 residues. Trimming shortened V by 3 bases and J by 7 bases, and 9 bases separated the two germline ends. Here the CDR3 reads CASSFMEGEAFY. CDR3 bases: TGTGCCAGCAGTTTCATGGAAGGTGAAGCTTTCTAT.

This clonotype was observed at least ten times. The V and J genes are TRBV20-1 and TRBJ2-7, with 7 bases aligning to TRBD1. CDR3 length: 13 residues. CDR1 and CDR2 (germline): DFQATT, SNEGSKA (reference sequence). The CDR3, as DNA: TGCGGCATAAAAAGACAGGGAGACCTCGAGCAGTACTTC. Residues: CGIKRQGDLEQYF.

The chain employs TRBV6-2 or TRBV6-3 and TRBJ1-6; no firm D call. CDR3 length: 14 residues. CDR1 and CDR2 (germline): MNHEY, SVGEGT. The germline V and J ends were trimmed by 6 bases and 7 bases, with 13 bases remaining between them. The CDR3 DNA follows: TGTGCCAGCAGCTACGGTATAGCAAATTCACCCCTCCACTTT. It encodes CASSYGIANSPLHF.

About this clonotype itself: Possible read error: a much larger clone is one base away. The rearrangement joins TRBV12-3 or TRBV12-4 to TRBJ2-4; 7 bases are a match to TRBD2. After removal of 3 bases from V and 3 bases from J, the junction contained 5 bases not matched to a gene. This CDR3 is built from 15 residues. CDR3 protein: CASSFGLEVKNIQYF. In DNA, the CDR3 is TGTGCCAGCAGTTTCGGACTAGAAGTCAAAAACATTCAGTACTTC.

The J gene is TRBJ2-7, the V gene TRBV29-1; either TRBD1 or TRBD2 may supply D (5 bases each). V was cut by 4 bases and J by 3 bases, with 16 bases left in between. From germline, CDR1 is SQVTM and CDR2 ANQGSEA. The CDR3 is 14 amino acids. The CDR3 DNA is TGCAGCGTTGCGGTCGGGACGGAAGGCTACGAGCAGTACTTC. Amino acids: CSVAVGTEGYEQYF.